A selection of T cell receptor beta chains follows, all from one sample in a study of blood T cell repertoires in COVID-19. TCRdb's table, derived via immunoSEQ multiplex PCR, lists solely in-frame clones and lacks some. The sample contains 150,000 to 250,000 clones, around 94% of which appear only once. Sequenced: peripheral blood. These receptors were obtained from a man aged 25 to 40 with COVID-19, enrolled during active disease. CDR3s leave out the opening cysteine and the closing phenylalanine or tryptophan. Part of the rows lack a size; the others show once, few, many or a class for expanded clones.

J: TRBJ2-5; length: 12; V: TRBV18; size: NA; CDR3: ASSPTSPQETQY
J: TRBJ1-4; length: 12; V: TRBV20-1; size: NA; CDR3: SASNRQGNEKLF
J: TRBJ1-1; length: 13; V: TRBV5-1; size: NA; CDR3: ASTSLGQSNTEAF
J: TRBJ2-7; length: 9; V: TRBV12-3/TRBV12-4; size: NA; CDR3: ASGEGNEQY
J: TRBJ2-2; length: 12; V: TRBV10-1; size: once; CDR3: ASSAGQATGELF
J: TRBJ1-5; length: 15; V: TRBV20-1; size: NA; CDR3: SASQGQGIHSNQPQH
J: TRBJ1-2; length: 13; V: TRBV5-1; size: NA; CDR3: ASSLALGQGHGYT
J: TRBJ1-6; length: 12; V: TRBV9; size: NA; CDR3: ASSADRGGSPLH
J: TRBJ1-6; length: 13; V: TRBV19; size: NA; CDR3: ASSLSGQGRSPLH
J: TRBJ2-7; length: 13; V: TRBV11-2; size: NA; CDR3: ASSLGHTESYEQY
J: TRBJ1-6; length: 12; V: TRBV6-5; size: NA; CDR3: ASSGTVKNSPLH
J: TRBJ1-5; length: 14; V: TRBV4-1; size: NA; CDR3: ASSPPGTGGGQPQH
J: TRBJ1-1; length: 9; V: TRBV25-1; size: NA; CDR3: ASGEGMEAF
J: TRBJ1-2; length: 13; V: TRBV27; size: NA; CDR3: ASSFTGNKNYGYT
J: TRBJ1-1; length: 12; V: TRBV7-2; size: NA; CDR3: ASSFRQGGTEAF
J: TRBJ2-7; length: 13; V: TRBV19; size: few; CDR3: ASTPTGRFAYEQY
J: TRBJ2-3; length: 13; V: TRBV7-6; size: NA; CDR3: ASSLGGGAKDTQY
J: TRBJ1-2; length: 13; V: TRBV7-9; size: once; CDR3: ASSTRDSHIYGYT
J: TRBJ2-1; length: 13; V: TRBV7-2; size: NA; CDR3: ASSLDRGFYNEQF
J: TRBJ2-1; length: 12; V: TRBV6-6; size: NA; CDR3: ASSGQGPYNEQF
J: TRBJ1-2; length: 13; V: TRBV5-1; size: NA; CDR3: ASSSLQGASYGYT
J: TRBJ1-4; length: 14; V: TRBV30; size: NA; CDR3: AWSVGSTGTNEKLF